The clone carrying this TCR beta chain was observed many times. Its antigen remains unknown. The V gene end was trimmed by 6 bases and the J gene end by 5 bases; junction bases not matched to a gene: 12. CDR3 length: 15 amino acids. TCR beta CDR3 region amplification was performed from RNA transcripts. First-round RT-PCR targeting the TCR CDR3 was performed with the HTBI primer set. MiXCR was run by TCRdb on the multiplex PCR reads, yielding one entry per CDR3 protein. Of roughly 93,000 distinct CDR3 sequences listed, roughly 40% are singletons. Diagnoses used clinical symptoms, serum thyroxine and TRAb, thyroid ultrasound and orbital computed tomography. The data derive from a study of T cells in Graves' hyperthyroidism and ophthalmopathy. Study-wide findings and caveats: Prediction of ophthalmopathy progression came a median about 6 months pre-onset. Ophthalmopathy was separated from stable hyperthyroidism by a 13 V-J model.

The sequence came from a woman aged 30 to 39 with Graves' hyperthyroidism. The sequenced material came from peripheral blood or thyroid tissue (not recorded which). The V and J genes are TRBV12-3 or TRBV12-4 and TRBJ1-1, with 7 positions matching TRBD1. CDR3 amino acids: CASSRTGEGTTEAFF. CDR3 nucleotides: TGTGCCAGCAGCCGAACAGGGGAAGGGACGACTGAAGCTTTCTTT.